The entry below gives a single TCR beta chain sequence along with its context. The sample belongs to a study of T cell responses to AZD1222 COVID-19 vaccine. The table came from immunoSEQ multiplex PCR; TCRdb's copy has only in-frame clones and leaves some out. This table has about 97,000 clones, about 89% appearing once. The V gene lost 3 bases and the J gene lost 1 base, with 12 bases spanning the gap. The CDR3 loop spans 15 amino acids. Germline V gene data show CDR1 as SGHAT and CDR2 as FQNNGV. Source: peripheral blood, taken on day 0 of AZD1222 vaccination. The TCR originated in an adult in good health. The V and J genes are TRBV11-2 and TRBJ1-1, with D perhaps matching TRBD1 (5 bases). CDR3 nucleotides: TGTGCCAGCAGCTTTAGTCGACAGTCGAACACTGAAGCTTTCTTT. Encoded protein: CASSFSRQSNTEAFF.